A selection of T cell receptor beta chains follows, all from one sample in a study of T cells in Graves' hyperthyroidism and ophthalmopathy. One entry per CDR3 protein results from TCRdb running MiXCR on the multiplex PCR reads. The data contain 600,000 to 850,000 distinct CDR3 sequences, around 20% of them singletons. The sequencing sample was made of blood. These receptors all stem from a woman in her forties or fifties with Graves' hyperthyroidism that later progressed to Graves' ophthalmopathy. CDR3s include the opening cysteine and the closing phenylalanine or tryptophan. The order of the fields is CDR3 protein, CDR3 DNA, J gene, clone size, V gene, D gene. D genes are given only for firm matches. Rows give clone size only sometimes, using once, few, many, or a class for an expanded clone.

CASSLNVYNEQFF,TGTGCCAGCAGCTTAAACGTGTACAATGAGCAGTTCTTC,TRBJ2-1,few,TRBV11-3,.
CASSEGEDYQPQHF,TGTGCCAGCAGCGAGGGGGAGGACTATCAGCCCCAGCATTTT,TRBJ1-5,once,TRBV9,.
CASSQDRLAGGSTDTQYF,TGTGCCAGCAGCCAAGATCGACTAGCGGGGGGAAGCACGGATACGCAGTATTTT,TRBJ2-3,few,TRBV3-1,TRBD2
CSARCEDRGQETQYF,TGCAGTGCTAGATGTGAGGACAGGGGGCAGGAGACCCAGTACTTC,TRBJ2-5,many,TRBV20-1,TRBD1
CASSDRGDFNEKLFF,TGTGCCAGCAGCGACCGGGGCGATTTTAATGAAAAACTGTTTTTT,TRBJ1-4,.,TRBV7-9,.
CATYRGPNTEAFF,TGTGCCACCTACAGGGGTCCGAACACTGAAGCTTTCTTT,TRBJ1-1,many,TRBV6-1,TRBD1
CASTRVGGGRTDTQYF,TGTGCCAGCACCCGAGTGGGGGGGGGTCGCACAGATACGCAGTATTTT,TRBJ2-3,many,TRBV6-1,TRBD2
CASRARGGDTQYF,TGTGCCAGCAGAGCTCGGGGGGGAGATACGCAGTATTTT,TRBJ2-3,few,TRBV6-1,TRBD2
CASRRVTGSPLHF,TGTGCCAGCCGCCGGGTAACGGGTTCACCCCTCCACTTT,TRBJ1-6,.,TRBV2,.
CASSYSGDYGYTF,TGTGCCAGCAGTTACAGTGGGGACTATGGCTACACCTTC,TRBJ1-2,many,TRBV6-1,.
CASSQGPLNTEAFF,TGTGCCAGCAGCCAGGGCCCGTTGAACACTGAAGCTTTCTTT,TRBJ1-1,few,TRBV4-2,.
CASSLEATNTEAFF,TGTGCCAGCAGTTTGGAGGCAACGAACACTGAAGCTTTCTTT,TRBJ1-1,many,TRBV12-3/TRBV12-4,.
CASTQDPGTGNTIYF,TGTGCCAGCACCCAAGACCCTGGAACCGGAAACACCATATATTTT,TRBJ1-3,.,TRBV12-3/TRBV12-4,.
CATSSIAGADTQYF,TGTGCCACCAGCAGTATAGCGGGGGCGGATACGCAGTATTTT,TRBJ2-3,.,TRBV15,TRBD2
CSVEDGGTPSETQYF,TGCAGCGTTGAAGACGGCGGAACCCCTTCGGAGACCCAGTACTTC,TRBJ2-5,.,TRBV29-1,.
CATSRELAPNYGYTF,TGTGCCACCAGCAGAGAATTGGCACCTAACTATGGCTACACCTTC,TRBJ1-2,.,TRBV15,.
CASSLGGRGETQYF,TGTGCCAGCAGCTTGGGGGGCAGGGGAGAGACCCAGTACTTC,TRBJ2-5,many,TRBV11-2,.
CASSPGAGGYTF,TGTGCCAGCAGCCCGGGGGCCGGTGGCTACACCTTC,TRBJ1-2,many,TRBV3-1,.
CAWRITGLSPLHF,TGTGCCTGGAGGATCACGGGCCTTTCACCCCTCCACTTT,TRBJ1-6,many,TRBV30,.
CASSPRAGVGYEQYF,TGTGCCAGCAGTCCCCGCGCAGGCGTAGGCTACGAGCAGTACTTC,TRBJ2-7,many,TRBV2,.
CASSLELAGNEQFF,TGTGCCAGCAGCTTAGAACTAGCTGGCAATGAGCAGTTCTTC,TRBJ2-1,few,TRBV7-2,.
CASSLDTDGYTF,TGCGCCAGCAGCTTGGACACGGATGGCTACACCTTC,TRBJ1-2,few,TRBV5-1,.
CATSPIGLANTGELFF,TGTGCTACCAGCCCGATCGGACTAGCCAACACCGGGGAGCTGTTTTTT,TRBJ2-2,.,TRBV7-7,TRBD2
CASSQTGEPQHF,TGTGCCAGCAGCCAGACAGGGGAGCCCCAGCATTTT,TRBJ1-5,few,TRBV12-3/TRBV12-4,TRBD1
CSALPSGEETQYF,TGCAGTGCTCTGCCTAGCGGGGAAGAGACCCAGTACTTC,TRBJ2-5,many,TRBV20-1,TRBD2
CASSYGGVNYGYTF,TGTGCCAGCAGTTACGGGGGGGTGAACTATGGCTACACCTTC,TRBJ1-2,many,TRBV6-6,.
CASSIVETGIQETQYF,TGTGCCAGTAGTATAGTGGAGACAGGGATCCAAGAGACCCAGTACTTC,TRBJ2-5,few,TRBV19,TRBD1
CASSPERVRGRPYEQYF,TGTGCCAGCAGCCCCGAAAGGGTCAGGGGGCGCCCCTACGAGCAGTACTTC,TRBJ2-7,many,TRBV11-2,TRBD1
CASSMQAANYGYTF,TGTGCCAGTAGTATGCAGGCAGCTAACTATGGCTACACCTTC,TRBJ1-2,.,TRBV19,.
CASSPPAPGKGYTF,TGTGCCAGCTCACCACCCGCCCCAGGCAAGGGCTACACCTTC,TRBJ1-2,many,TRBV18,.
CASSPAGDYTF,TGTGCCAGCTCACCAGCAGGGGACTACACCTTC,TRBJ1-2,few,TRBV18,.
CASSLVSSGYGYTF,TGTGCCAGCAGCTTAGTTTCCTCCGGCTATGGCTACACCTTC,TRBJ1-2,few,TRBV11-1,.
CSVQAGTSPSGELFF,TGCAGCGTCCAAGCCGGGACTTCCCCTTCCGGGGAGCTGTTTTTT,TRBJ2-2,.,TRBV29-1,.
CASSLNIQLSPLHF,TGTGCCAGCAGCTTAAATATTCAGCTCTCACCCCTCCACTTT,TRBJ1-6,few,TRBV7-9,.
CSALTATGGDYEQYF,TGCAGTGCCCTAACGGCGACAGGGGGCGACTACGAGCAGTACTTC,TRBJ2-7,many,TRBV20-1,TRBD1
CASSSGGDNYGYTF,TGTGCCAGCAGCTCAGGGGGGGATAACTATGGCTACACCTTC,TRBJ1-2,.,TRBV11-2,TRBD1
CSARDPGGARETQYF,TGCAGTGCTAGAGACCCAGGGGGGGCCCGAGAGACCCAGTACTTC,TRBJ2-5,.,TRBV20-1,.
CSVGVSRETQYF,TGCAGCGTAGGGGTGTCGCGCGAGACCCAGTACTTC,TRBJ2-5,few,TRBV29-1,.
CASRTAGEGNIQYF,TGTGCCAGCAGGACAGCAGGGGAGGGAAACATTCAGTACTTC,TRBJ2-4,.,TRBV5-6,.
CASSPASGSNEQFF,TGTGCCAGCAGCCCCGCCAGTGGCAGCAATGAGCAGTTCTTC,TRBJ2-1,many,TRBV7-2,.
CASSFGFKAPLHF,TGTGCCAGCAGCTTTGGTTTTAAGGCACCCCTCCACTTT,TRBJ1-6,many,TRBV11-1,.
CSVEVVGQGVDEKLFF,TGCAGCGTTGAAGTGGTCGGACAGGGTGTTGACGAAAAACTGTTTTTT,TRBJ1-4,many,TRBV29-1,TRBD1
CSVGEITNTGELFF,TGCAGCGTTGGTGAGATTACCAACACCGGGGAGCTGTTTTTT,TRBJ2-2,few,TRBV29-1,.
CSAALSVGLYDGYTF,TGCAGCGCTGCACTTTCGGTAGGCCTATATGATGGCTACACCTTC,TRBJ1-2,few,TRBV29-1,.
CASSHRQDNEQFF,TGTGCCAGCAGCCATCGGCAGGACAATGAGCAGTTCTTC,TRBJ2-1,many,TRBV3-1,.
CSARERTGRVLTNEKLFF,TGCAGTGCTAGAGAAAGGACAGGGCGGGTTCTCACTAATGAAAAACTGTTTTTT,TRBJ1-4,many,TRBV20-1,TRBD1
CASNNALLTGVEETQYF,TGTGCCAGCAATAACGCCCTATTGACAGGGGTCGAAGAGACCCAGTACTTC,TRBJ2-5,many,TRBV2,TRBD1
CASSPNRNTDTQYF,TGTGCCAGCAGTCCAAACAGAAACACAGATACGCAGTATTTT,TRBJ2-3,many,TRBV11-1,.
CASSIWTSGQETQYF,TGTGCCAGTAGTATATGGACTAGCGGCCAAGAGACCCAGTACTTC,TRBJ2-5,few,TRBV19,TRBD2
CSARLGLALDTQYF,TGCAGTGCTAGGCTTGGACTAGCTTTAGATACGCAGTATTTT,TRBJ2-3,many,TRBV20-1,TRBD2
CASSSTGTPTGEPQHF,TGTGCCAGCAGCTCCACCGGGACACCGACCGGCGAGCCCCAGCATTTT,TRBJ1-5,.,TRBV11-3,.
CSASSGGANEQYF,TGCAGTGCTAGCAGCGGGGGGGCCAACGAGCAGTACTTC,TRBJ2-7,.,TRBV20-1,TRBD2
CSARSPGDLDEKLFF,TGCAGTGCTAGAAGTCCCGGGGACTTGGACGAAAAACTGTTTTTT,TRBJ1-4,few,TRBV20-1,.
CASTSNYNSPLHF,TGTGCCAGCACCTCAAATTATAATTCACCCCTCCACTTT,TRBJ1-6,.,TRBV25-1,.